This TCR beta chain was sequenced for a study of identical twins. The V gene end was trimmed by 2 bases and the J gene end by 9 bases; junction bases not matched to a gene: 12. CDR3 size: 17 residues. Germline assignment: CDR1 KGHDR and CDR2 SFDVKD. TCRdb processed the 5' RACE reads anew with MiXCR; each CDR3 protein has one entry. The data contain about 920,000 distinct CDR3 sequences, about 12% of them singletons. There are a few counts of this clonotype. These data also featured in a second study, about yellow fever vaccine responses in identical twins.

This TCR was recovered from a woman aged 18-29 years in good health. The chain has TRBV24-1 and TRBJ2-1; 10 nucleotides line up with TRBD2. Sequencing was performed on PBMCs. CDR3 sequence reads: CATSDYLAGDVRGEQFF. DNA of the CDR3: TGTGCCACCAGTGATTATCTAGCGGGAGACGTTAGGGGTGAGCAGTTCTTC.